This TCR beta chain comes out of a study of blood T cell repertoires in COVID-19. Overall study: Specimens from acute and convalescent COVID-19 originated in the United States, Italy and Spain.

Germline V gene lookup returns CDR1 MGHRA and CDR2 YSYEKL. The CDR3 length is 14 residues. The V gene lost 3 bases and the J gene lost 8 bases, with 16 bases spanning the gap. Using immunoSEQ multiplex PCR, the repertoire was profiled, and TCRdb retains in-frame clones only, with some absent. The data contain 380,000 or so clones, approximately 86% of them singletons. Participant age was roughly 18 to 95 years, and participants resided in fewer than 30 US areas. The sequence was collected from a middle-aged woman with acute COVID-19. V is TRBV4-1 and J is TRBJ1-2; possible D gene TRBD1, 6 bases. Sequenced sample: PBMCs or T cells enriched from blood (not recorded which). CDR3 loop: CASSQKDSPFGYTF. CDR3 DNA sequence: TGCGCCAGCAGCCAGAAGGACAGCCCTTTCGGCTACACCTTC.